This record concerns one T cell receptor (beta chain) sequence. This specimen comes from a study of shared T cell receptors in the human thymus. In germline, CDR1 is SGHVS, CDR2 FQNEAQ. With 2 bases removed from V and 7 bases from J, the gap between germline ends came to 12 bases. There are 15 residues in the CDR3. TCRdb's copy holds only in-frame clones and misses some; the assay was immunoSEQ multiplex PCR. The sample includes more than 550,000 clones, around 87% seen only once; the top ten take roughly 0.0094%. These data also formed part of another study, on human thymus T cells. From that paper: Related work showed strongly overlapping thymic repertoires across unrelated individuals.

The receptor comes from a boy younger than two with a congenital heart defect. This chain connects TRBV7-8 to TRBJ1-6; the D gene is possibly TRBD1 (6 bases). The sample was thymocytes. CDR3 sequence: CASSLQGFSNSPLHF. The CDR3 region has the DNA TGTGCCAGCAGCTTACAGGGGTTTTCGAATTCACCCCTCCACTTT.